This entry concerns a single T cell receptor beta chain. Its antigen remains unknown. This entry comes from a study of cytomegalovirus exposure and HLA in healthy donors. In the study overall: The roughly 120 validation repertoires matched the approximately 700 first-cohort repertoires in platform, a later analysis reported. Study-wide results and caveats: Specific recognition of CMV antigens was confirmed in vitro for a few chains (all CMV-associated). The investigators catalogued 180 or so TCR beta chains as cytomegalovirus-associated.

CDR1 and CDR2 (germline): SEHNR, FQNEAQ (reference sequence). The CDR3 runs to 12 residues. V dropped 5 bases and J dropped 5 bases, with 9 bases sitting between them. Clones were read by immunoSEQ multiplex PCR, and TCRdb kept only the in-frame ones, dropping some. Among 300,000 to 450,000 clones, roughly 90% were seen once, and the ten largest hold roughly 0.82%. The source of this sequence is a woman aged 18-35 years in good health and CMV-seronegative. The chain combines TRBV7-9 with TRBJ1-1; a possible D gene is TRBD1 (6 bases). Material: PBMCs. The CDR3 protein is CASSHTGTEAFF. The CDR3, as DNA: TGTGCCAGCAGCCATACAGGGACTGAAGCTTTCTTT.